What follows are 21 T cell receptor beta chains derived from one specimen sequenced in a study of shared T cell receptors in the human thymus. TCRdb's table, derived via immunoSEQ multiplex PCR, lists solely in-frame clones and lacks some. This sample has some 700,000 clones, with approximately 88% found just once. These sequences were also reported in another study, on human thymus T cells.

Sequencing input: thymocytes. These receptors were obtained from a boy in the first two years of life with a congenital heart defect.

The chain has TRBV5-8 and TRBJ1-1, with 11 bases fitting TRBD1. The germline CDR1 and CDR2 sequences are SGHTS and YDEGEE. The V gene end was trimmed by 0 bases and the J gene end by 5 bases; junction bases not matched to a gene: 3. There are 15 residues in the CDR3. CDR3 nucleotides: TGTGCCAGCAGCTTGGCCGGGACAGGGGGTACTGAAGCTTTCTTT. This codes for CASSLAGTGGTEAFF.

The chain employs TRBV27 and TRBJ2-2; TRBD2 aligns across 14 bases. J was trimmed by 3 bases and V by 6 bases; bases with no gene match: 9. CDR1 and CDR2 from the germline V gene are MNHEY and SMNVEV (reference sequence). CDR3 length equals 18 residues. The CDR3 bases are TGTGCCAGCAGCACGCCGGGACTAGCGGGAGTCCACACCGGGGAGCTGTTTTTT. Protein: CASSTPGLAGVHTGELFF.

The chain joins TRBV6-1 to TRBJ2-7; TRBD2 matches at 11 bases. Germline lookup yields CDR1 MNHNS and CDR2 SASEGT. The CDR3 contains 17 residues. J gave up 0 bases and V 4 bases, and 8 bases lay outside the gene matches. The CDR3 coding sequence is TGTGCCAGCAGTGTAGGCCGACTAGCGGGGAGCTCCTACGAGCAGTACTTC. Translation gives CASSVGRLAGSSYEQYF.

J is TRBJ1-1 and V is TRBV7-8; a possible D gene is TRBD1 (5 bases). CDR1 SGHVS and CDR2 FQNEAQ come from the germline V gene. Trimming cost V 3 bases and J 1 base, with 9 bases left between them. CDR3 size: 14 residues. CDR3 nucleotide sequence: TGTGCCAGCAGCTTCAGGGTCGGGAACACTGAAGCTTTCTTT. The encoded protein is CASSFRVGNTEAFF. The variable domain in full, completed from reference TRBV7-8 and TRBJ1-1, reads GAGVSQSPRYKVAKRGQDVALRCDPISGHVSLFWYQQALGQGPEFLTYFQNEAQLDKSGLPSDRFFAERPEGSVSTLKIQRTQQEDSAVYLCASSFRVGNTEAFFGQGTRLTVV.

The V call is TRBV7-9, the J call TRBJ2-7; 14 positions agree with TRBD2. The CDR3 consists of 17 residues. V shed 5 bases, J shed 1 base, and the junction held 7 bases outside the gene matches. In germline, CDR1 is SEHNR, CDR2 FQNEAQ (reference sequence). The CDR3 region is CASSQTSGRAGSYEQYF. Written as DNA, the CDR3 is TGTGCCAGCAGCCAGACTAGCGGGAGGGCCGGGTCCTACGAGCAGTACTTC.

The chain carries TRBV6-4 and TRBJ2-1, with a weak D call TRBD2 (6 bases). The CDR3 spans 18 residues. V lost 8 bases, J lost 7 bases, and 30 bases lay in between. Germline V lookup: CDR1 MRHNA, CDR2 SNTAGT. CDR3 coding DNA: TGTGCCAGCGCCGAAAGCCCCTCCGGGGGAGAGATGGGGAATGAGCAGTTCTTC. Its translation is CASAESPSGGEMGNEQFF.

The chain joins TRBV27 to TRBJ2-3; maybe TRBD1 (6 bases). This CDR3 spans 21 amino acids. V was cut by 5 bases and J by 2 bases, with 32 bases left in between. CDR1 and CDR2 from the germline V gene are MNHEY and SMNVEV (reference sequence). Here the CDR3 reads CASSRLRAGVSSGPFTDTQYF. The CDR3 bases are TGTGCCAGCAGTCGCCTGCGGGCAGGGGTCTCCTCGGGCCCATTCACAGATACGCAGTATTTT.

V usage is TRBV10-1 and J usage is TRBJ2-7; D unclear. Trimming pared 1 base from V and 0 bases from J, leaving 7 bases between. This CDR3 has 14 residues. CDR1 is WNHNN and CDR2 is SYGVQD in the germline V gene (reference sequence). The CDR3 spells CASSELYSSYEQYF. CDR3 in DNA: TGCGCCAGCAGTGAGTTGTACAGCTCCTACGAGCAGTACTTC.

The rearrangement links TRBV11-2 to TRBJ2-7; TRBD1 is a possible D gene (5 bases). The V end lost 2 bases, the J end lost 6 bases, and 20 bases lay between the germline ends. The germline V gene encodes CDR1 SGHAT and CDR2 FQNNGV. This CDR3 has 16 residues. This CDR3 reads CASSLKGKGRVSEQYF. The CDR3 bases are TGTGCCAGCAGCTTAAAAGGGAAGGGCAGGGTAAGCGAGCAGTACTTC.

V usage is TRBV18 and J usage is TRBJ2-7; 10 bases align to TRBD2. This CDR3 is built from 18 residues. Germline lookup yields CDR1 KGHSH and CDR2 LQKENI. J lost 2 bases, V lost 6 bases, and 16 bases had no gene match. As DNA, the CDR3 is TGTGCCAGCTCTAGCCGGGACATGACGAGCGGGAGGGCCTACGAGCAGTACTTC. Translation gives CASSSRDMTSGRAYEQYF.

The chain joins TRBV5-1 to TRBJ2-3; no clear D. The V end lost 0 bases, the J end lost 1 base, and 12 bases lay between the germline ends. Germline loops: CDR1 SGHRS, CDR2 YFSETQ. The CDR3 consists of 16 residues. The CDR3 sequence: CASSLVSNRGTDTQYF. The CDR3 bases are TGCGCCAGCAGCTTGGTGTCTAACCGGGGCACAGATACGCAGTATTTT.

The chain carries TRBV4-1 and TRBJ1-5, with D uncertain. The V gene lost 0 bases and the J gene lost 9 bases, with 15 bases spanning the gap. The CDR3 has 15 amino acids. The germline V gene has CDR1 MGHRA and CDR2 YSYEKL. The CDR3 loop is CASSQDRHSGGPQHF. CDR3 nucleotides: TGCGCCAGCAGCCAAGATCGCCACAGCGGCGGGCCCCAGCATTTT.

This chain joins TRBV4-2 and TRBJ2-5; D is undetermined. CDR3 size: 13 residues. The germline gives CDR1 LGHNA, CDR2 YNFKEQ. With 0 bases removed from V and 2 bases from J, the gap between germline ends came to 4 bases. Written as DNA, the CDR3 is TGTGCCAGCAGCCAAGATCTTCAAGAGACCCAGTACTTC. Encoded protein: CASSQDLQETQYF.

The chain employs TRBV2 and TRBJ1-5, with 8 bases lining up with TRBD1. J gave up 4 bases and V 1 base, and 9 bases lay outside the gene matches. Germline V CDR1 and CDR2: SNHLY, FYNNEI. The CDR3 extends over 17 amino acids. The CDR3 DNA reads as TGTGCCAGCAGTGAAGTCGATTTGGGGACAGGTAATCAGCCCCAGCATTTT. Translating gives CASSEVDLGTGNQPQHF.

This chain uses TRBV5-6 with TRBJ2-7; 12 bases are shared with TRBD2. Trimming took 5 bases from V and 4 from J; bases not matched to a gene: 7. CDR1 and CDR2 from the germline V gene are SGHDT and YYEEEE. The CDR3 runs to 15 residues. CDR3 nucleotide sequence: TGTGCCAGCAGACCTAGCGGGAGGGCCGGATACGAGCAGTACTTC. It translates to CASRPSGRAGYEQYF.

The chain carries TRBV4-3 and TRBJ2-3; 7 bases agree with TRBD2. The germline V gene has CDR1 LGHNA and CDR2 YSLEER. The CDR3 is 14 residues long. The trim removed 8 bases at V and 1 base at J, leaving 6 bases unmatched. CDR3 DNA: TGCGCCAGCGAGTCGGGGAGGGGCACAGATACGCAGTATTTT. The encoded protein is CASESGRGTDTQYF.

The gene calls are TRBV6-1 and TRBJ2-1; 7 bases are shared with TRBD1. V gave up 8 bases and J gave up 3 bases; unmatched junction bases: 7. CDR3 length: 14 residues. CDR1 MNHNS and CDR2 SASEGT come from the germline V gene. CDR3 loop: CASLDQGDYNEQFF. In nucleotides, the CDR3 is TGTGCCAGCTTGGACCAGGGGGACTACAATGAGCAGTTCTTC.

V and J are TRBV4-3 and TRBJ2-3, with TRBD2 matching over 12 bases. Germline V gene sequence: CDR1 LGHNA, CDR2 YSLEER. The CDR3 runs to 21 residues. After removal of 4 bases from V and 4 bases from J, the junction contained 21 bases not matched to a gene. In DNA form, the CDR3 reads TGCGCCAGCAGCCCCCCCCGCGTAGCTAGCGGGAGGGCCGAGTTCCCAGATACGCAGTATTTT. Protein sequence: CASSPPRVASGRAEFPDTQYF.

The J gene is TRBJ2-7, the V gene TRBV7-2; TRBD2 might be the D (5 bases). The CDR3 sequence is 16 residues long. V lost 1 base to trimming and J lost 0 bases, with 13 bases between them. Germline V CDR1 and CDR2: SGHTA, FQGNSA. CDR3: CASSLEGMRVSYEQYF. The DNA for the CDR3 is TGTGCCAGCAGCTTAGAGGGAATGCGGGTCTCCTACGAGCAGTACTTC.

The chain couples TRBV14 to TRBJ2-2; 9 nucleotides line up with TRBD1. The germline V gene encodes CDR1 SGHDN and CDR2 FVKESK. The V gene end was trimmed by 0 bases and the J gene end by 5 bases; junction bases not matched to a gene: 4. The CDR3 runs to 16 residues. The CDR3 here is CASSQEGQGETGELFF. CDR3 nucleotides: TGTGCCAGCAGCCAAGAGGGACAGGGTGAGACCGGGGAGCTGTTTTTT. The entire variable domain, with the rest obtained from reference TRBV14 and TRBJ2-2, is as follows: EAGVTQFPSHSVIEKGQTVTLRCDPISGHDNLYWYRRVMGKEIKFLLHFVKESKQDESGMPNNRFLAERTGGTYSTLKVQPAELEDSGVYFCASSQEGQGETGELFFGEGSRLTVL.

The chain links TRBV10-3 to TRBJ1-4; TRBD1 aligns across 7 bases. Looked up from germline, CDR1 is ENHRY and CDR2 is SYGVKD. This CDR3 is built from 14 residues. Trimming at V came to 3 bases and at J to 6 bases, leaving 4 bases not matched to a gene. The CDR3 region has the DNA TGTGCCATCAGTGACACAGGGGACTATGAAAAACTGTTTTTT. Translated: CAISDTGDYEKLFF.